The following is a TCR beta chain sequence with its context. What this receptor recognizes is not known. Per-nucleotide qualities are absent, and no much larger clonotype sits a single base away. From the CD45RA-negative fraction, CD45RA-RO+ cells were selected as memory T cells using anti-CD45RO beads. Miltenyi superparamagnetic beads coated with subset-specific monoclonal antibodies were used for isolation of the T cell subsets. All T cell populations were isolated from peripheral blood. Ficoll separation was used to obtain mononuclear cells from whole blood, after which anti-CD14 microbeads were used to deplete monocytes. The isolated cell populations were resuspended in RNAprotect reagent immediately. Based on the germline V gene (reference sequence), the CDR1 and CDR2 sequences are MNHEY and SMNVEV. Trimming at the junction amounts to 3 bases on V and 5 bases on J, and the germline ends lie 13 bases apart. Its CDR3 holds 15 amino acids, cysteine through phenylalanine. Kept here is only the CDR3 DNA, which spans 45 bases and is read in frame from base 1.

These data come from a study of relationships among human T cell subsets (TCRdb year 2010). Turning to the overall study: The study sequenced eight distinct T cell populations from blood: pan T, CD8 cytotoxic, regulatory, Th1, Th2, naive plus transitional, activated and memory cells. Overall results and qualifications from the work: The bead-based sorting could not exclude a CD4+CD8+ double-positive population. Substantial CDR3 sharing among Th1, Th2 and regulatory T cells was interpreted as suggesting stochastic cell fate choices. Over 55% of CD8+ cytotoxic sequences were found to belong to clones with over 100 reads, whereas few such clones were observed in the regulatory and Th2 subsets. No statistically significant differences in V, D and J usage, CDR3 length or N-nucleotide additions were observed among the seven subsets.

The library was generated by multiplex PCR. The sequencer listed for this sample is 454 GS FLX. TCR alpha and beta CDR3 regions were amplified from mRNA by semiquantitative ARM-PCR. ARM-PCR used tagged nested gene-specific primers, after which communal superprimers carried out exponential amplification. Nested primers were removed by exonuclease before the second amplification round on first-round PCR products. The amplicons were sequenced on the 454 platform, which can rapidly sequence millions of DNA fragments without cloning bias. An effective read was defined as a read mappable to both V and J germline segments. As for how the authors treated the data: IRmap, which uses pyromap, a Smith-Waterman modification adapted to 454 sequencing errors, was used to assign reads to germline V, D and J segments. To filter D-beta assignments, cutoffs were set at the 99th percentile of the alignment scores obtained from simulated random sequences. CDR3 was defined as the amino acids between the conserved V-segment Y[YFLI]C motif and the J-segment [FW]GXGT motif. A compound Poisson process model, previously applied to large-scale EST data, was used to estimate repertoire diversity. A procedure for detecting cross-contamination was used to argue that sample contamination was not the source of the shared CDR3s. The raw public reads went through TCRdb reprocessing: fastp at Q25, MiXCR clone calling, in-frame beta chains kept. Each record represents a unique CDR3 protein, reported with the most common genes and DNA among its rows. These V and J calls rely on TCRdb rather than the paper's analysis. This sample gives more than 8,500 distinct CDR3 sequences in total; roughly 54% of them show up just once. The top ten clonotypes cover more than 4.5% of the sample.

This chain is built from TRBV27 and TRBJ1-4; a tentative D call is TRBD1 (6 bases match). The sample consisted of memory T cells sorted from blood. What this sample's cell subset or site label stands for: CD45RA-RO+ memory T cells. The origin of this receptor is a man in his forties in good health. The CDR3 protein is CASSLRRQGNEKLFF. The DNA is TGTGCCAGCAGTTTGAGGAGGCAGGGGAATGAAAAACTGTTTTTT. Reference TRBV27 and TRBJ1-4 proteins supply the regions before and after the CDR3; the full variable domain is: EAQVTQNPRYLITVTGKKLTVTCSQNMNHEYMSWYRQDPGLGLRQIYYSMNVEVTDKGDVPEGYKVSRKEKRNFPLILESPSPNQTSLYFCASSLRRQGNEKLFFGSGTQLSVL.